One sample yielded the 6 T cell receptor beta chains listed below, sequenced in a study of CD8 T cells in Susac syndrome. RNA, at about 0.5 to 1 ug, was reverse transcribed with random hexamers. TCRdb itself ran the immunoSEQ multiplex PCR reads through MiXCR, one entry per CDR3 protein. The table lists 160,000 or so distinct CDR3 sequences, 93% of them singletons. Sequenced material: CD4+ T cells from PBMCs. These receptor sequences come from a human donor in good health.

This rearrangement joins TRBV5-1 to TRBJ1-4; 7 bases map to TRBD1. This CDR3 spans 15 amino acids. Germline trimming cut 0 bases from V and 7 bases from J; bases unmatched to any gene: 6. The germline V gene has CDR1 SGHRS and CDR2 YFSETQ. The CDR3 is CASSLGTGQGEKLFF. In DNA, the CDR3 is TGCGCCAGCAGCTTGGGGACAGGACAAGGTGAAAAACTGTTTTTT.

This chain uses TRBV5-1 with TRBJ1-1; 7 bases match TRBD1. After removal of 3 bases from V and 7 bases from J, the junction contained 9 bases not matched to a gene. The CDR3 extends over 14 amino acids. Germline V gene sequence: CDR1 SGHRS, CDR2 YFSETQ. CDR3 coding DNA: TGCGCCAGCAGCTCGCGACAGGGAGGATATGAAGCTTTCTTT. Its protein is CASSSRQGGYEAFF.

This chain connects TRBV4-2 to TRBJ2-7, with TRBD1 matching 11 bases. This CDR3 has 17 amino acids. J gave up 3 bases and V 1 base, and 8 bases lay outside the gene matches. Per germline, CDR1 LGHNA and CDR2 YNFKEQ. The CDR3, as DNA: TGTGCCAGCAGCCAAGCTATGGGACAGGGGGTACACTACGAGCAGTACTTC. Encoded protein: CASSQAMGQGVHYEQYF.

In its sample, this clonotype was seen a few times. The chain employs TRBV3-1 and TRBJ1-4; D call uncertain. The V gene lost 4 bases and the J gene lost 12 bases, with 12 bases spanning the gap. Germline V gene lookup returns CDR1 LGHDT and CDR2 YNNKEL (reference sequence). CDR3 size: 12 residues. The CDR3 protein is CASSRGPGELFF. The CDR3 region has the DNA TGTGCCAGCAGCCGGGGTCCGGGAGAACTGTTTTTT.

This clonotype was seen only once. V usage is TRBV20-1 and J usage is TRBJ1-1; D ambiguous. Trimming took off 0 bases at V and 6 bases at J, with 2 bases between the two ends. CDR1 is DFQATT and CDR2 is SNEGSKA in the germline V gene (reference sequence). This CDR3 contains 10 residues. The DNA of the CDR3 is TGCAGTGCTAGAGAAGCTGAAGCTTTCTTT. Translating gives CSAREAEAFF.

The chain couples TRBV7-2 to TRBJ2-7; D uncertain. V lost 1 base and J lost 3, with 7 bases in between. The CDR3 runs 13 residues. Germline lookup yields CDR1 SGHTA and CDR2 FQGNSA. CDR3 sequence: CASSLVLFYEQYF. In DNA, the CDR3 is TGTGCCAGCAGCTTAGTTCTTTTCTACGAGCAGTACTTC.